Below are 5 T cell receptor beta chains sequenced from a single sample in a study of identical twins. TCRdb processed the 5' RACE reads anew with MiXCR; each CDR3 protein has one entry. This sample has 500,000 to 600,000 distinct CDR3 sequences; 20% to 25% occur once, and the top ten carry about 0.91%. These records were also assigned to another study, of T cells expressing NK-cell markers.

The sequenced material came from CD4+ T cells sorted from blood. Receptors were obtained from a woman aged 18-29 years in good health.

The V gene is TRBV20-1, the J gene TRBJ2-2; 9 nucleotides align to TRBD2. This CDR3 has 15 residues. The germline gives CDR1 DFQATT, CDR2 SNEGSKA (reference sequence). Trimming cost V 3 bases and J 0 bases; bases outside gene matches: 2. CDR3 amino acids: CSARASGANTGELFF. The CDR3 coding sequence is TGCAGTGCTAGGGCTAGCGGGGCGAACACCGGGGAGCTGTTTTTT.

The chain combines TRBV6-2 or TRBV6-3 with TRBJ2-1; D possibly corresponds to TRBD1 (6 bases). This CDR3 is 16 amino acids long. Trimming shortened V by 5 bases and J by 9 bases, and 23 bases separated the two germline ends. Germline V gene data show CDR1 as MNHEY and CDR2 as SVGEGT. CDR3 sequence reads: CASSTRQVGVGAEQFF. Written as DNA, the CDR3 is TGTGCCAGCAGTACTCGACAGGTGGGGGTAGGGGCTGAGCAGTTCTTC.

This clonotype occurred a few times. The genes are TRBV7-9 and TRBJ1-2; D uncertain. This CDR3 is 12 amino acids long. The ends were cut back, 5 bases at V and 2 bases at J, with 6 bases in the middle. The germline V gene encodes CDR1 SEHNR and CDR2 FQNEAQ (reference sequence). Here the CDR3 DNA reads TGTGCCAGCAGCCCGATAAACTATGGCTACACCTTC. This encodes CASSPINYGYTF.

This clonotype has a count of ten or more. J is TRBJ2-7 and V is TRBV10-3; 7 bases match TRBD1. This CDR3 region has 14 residues. Germline CDR1 reads ENHRY; CDR2 reads SYGVKD. V shed 4 bases and J 7 bases; nucleotides not matched to a gene: 10. The CDR3 loop is CAISGETGSYEQYF. The CDR3 DNA is TGTGCCATCAGTGGGGAGACAGGGAGTTATGAGCAGTACTTC.

This clonotype turned up a few times. V is TRBV7-9 and J is TRBJ1-3, with D uncertain. The CDR3 length is 14 residues. In germline, CDR1 is SEHNR, CDR2 FQNEAQ (reference sequence). V was cut by 4 bases and J by 3 bases, with 10 bases left in between. For the CDR3, the DNA is TGTGCCAGCAGCTCCACAAGGAATGGAAACACCATATATTTT. Residues: CASSSTRNGNTIYF.